The clone carrying this T cell receptor (beta chain) was observed many times. Its matching antigen is unknown. Preparation of the TCRbeta library involved a method that used unique molecular identifiers. TCRdb itself ran the PCR reads through MiXCR, one entry per CDR3 protein. The data contain 65,000 to 85,000 distinct CDR3 sequences, around 9.9% of them seen just once; the ten biggest clones take up approximately 13%. This entry comes from a study of T-cell reconstitution after alpha-beta-depleted transplantation in children. Study-wide findings and caveats: One year post-transplant, T-cell counts and diversity were largely derived from T cells produced anew.

This CDR3 has 16 amino acids. Germline-derived CDR1 and CDR2 are SGHTA and FQGNSA. Trimming at V came to 5 bases and at J to 1 base, leaving 4 bases not matched to a gene. Sequenced material: PBMCs, taken before TCRalphabeta/CD19-depleted stem cell transplant. This sequence originates from a boy aged 10-17 years with acute myeloid leukemia, due to receive a stem cell transplant. V is TRBV7-2 and J is TRBJ2-5, with 13 bases that match TRBD2. The CDR3 DNA reads as TGTGCCAGCAGCCGGACTAGCGGGGGAATCCAAGAGACCCAGTACTTC. As protein: CASSRTSGGIQETQYF. Supplemented by reference TRBV7-2 and TRBJ2-5, the full variable domain reads GAGVSQSPSNKVTEKGKDVELRCDPISGHTALYWYRQSLGQGLEFLIYFQGNSAPDKSGLPSDRFSAERTGGSVSTLTIQRTQQEDSAVYLCASSRTSGGIQETQYFGPGTRLLVL.